This entry lists 29 T cell receptor beta chains sequenced from one sample in a study of T cell changes during pregnancy in multiple sclerosis. This table comes from immunoSEQ multiplex PCR, and its TCRdb copy is limited to in-frame clones, with some not included. The sample includes tens of thousands of clones, around 94% seen only once; the top ten take around 3.3%. Material: CD8+ T cells from peripheral blood mononuclear cells, obtained in the third trimester of pregnancy. These receptors were obtained from a female donor in good health, enrolled as a control in a pregnancy study.

Details on this clone: An end of the junction differs from the germline gene, which may be a read error. The chain carries TRBV7-7 and TRBJ2-5, with 7 positions matching TRBD2. The CDR3 is 13 amino acids. Germline CDR1 SSHAT, CDR2 FNYEAQ (reference sequence). The CDR3 nucleotides are TGTGCTAGCAGCTTAGTACTAGCGGAGACCCAGTACTTC. It yields the protein CASSLVLAETQYF.

V and J are TRBV5-1 and TRBJ1-1; 10 bases align to TRBD1. V shed 4 bases and J 5 bases; nucleotides not matched to a gene: 11. The CDR3 length is 16 residues. From germline, CDR1 is SGHRS and CDR2 YFSETQ. CDR3 in amino acids: CASSPIAGQGGTEAFF. The CDR3 coding sequence is TGCGCCAGCAGCCCTATAGCCGGACAGGGGGGGACTGAAGCTTTCTTT.

This sequence joins TRBV9 and TRBJ2-1; D may be TRBD2 (6 bases). Trimming took off 6 bases at V and 9 bases at J, with 16 bases between the two ends. This CDR3 is 13 amino acids long. The germline V gene has CDR1 SGDLS and CDR2 YYNGEE. The CDR3 sequence is CASTERRGGEQFF. CDR3 nucleotide sequence: TGTGCCAGCACCGAGCGGCGGGGCGGTGAGCAGTTCTTC.

The V and J genes are TRBV4-1 and TRBJ2-7; a weak D match, TRBD1 (5 bases). Germline V CDR1 and CDR2: MGHRA, YSYEKL. V lost 0 bases and J 2 bases, leaving 14 bases between the germline ends. The CDR3 runs 16 residues. Here the CDR3 reads CASSQDPRQLTYEQYF. CDR3 DNA: TGCGCCAGCAGCCAAGACCCCCGACAGTTAACCTACGAGCAGTACTTC.

The gene calls are TRBV5-1 and TRBJ1-1; 10 bases are a match to TRBD1. The CDR3 consists of 15 residues. The V and J ends lost 0 bases and 5 bases, in that order; junction bases with no gene match: 4. The germline V gene encodes CDR1 SGHRS and CDR2 YFSETQ. The DNA for the CDR3 is TGCGCCAGCAGCTTGGAAGGACAGGGGGGTACTGAAGCTTTCTTT. It specifies CASSLEGQGGTEAFF.

The chain combines TRBV19 with TRBJ2-5, with 11 bases identical to TRBD1. The J segment lost 5 bases and the V segment lost 7 bases, leaving 12 bases of the junction unmatched. This CDR3 is built from 16 residues. CDR1 and CDR2 from the germline V gene are LNHDA and SQIVND (reference sequence). CDR3 sequence reads: CASTNGQGARWETQYF. CDR3 nucleotides: TGTGCCAGTACCAATGGACAGGGGGCGCGATGGGAGACCCAGTACTTC.

J is TRBJ1-2 and V is TRBV7-2; D gene ambiguous. V was cut by 5 bases and J by 0 bases, with 10 bases left in between. CDR1 is SGHTA, CDR2 FQGNSA, per germline. The CDR3 consists of 14 residues. In DNA, the CDR3 is TGTGCCAGCAGCGACCTAGGAACTAACTATGGCTACACCTTC. Translating it yields CASSDLGTNYGYTF.

The CDR3 here is CASSLSGLAASEQFF. For the CDR3, the DNA is TGTGCCAGCAGCTTGAGCGGACTAGCGGCCTCTGAGCAGTTCTTC. The rearrangement uses TRBV5-4 and TRBJ2-1; 10 nucleotides align to TRBD2. The V segment lost 1 base and the J segment 9 bases; nucleotides outside the gene matches: 7. The CDR3 runs to 15 residues. Per the germline V gene, CDR1 is SGHNT and CDR2 is YYREEE (reference sequence).

The rearrangement links TRBV6-5 to TRBJ1-5; maybe TRBD1 (5 bases). Trimming shortened V by 5 bases and J by 4 bases, and 9 bases separated the two germline ends. This CDR3 has 13 residues. The germline V gene has CDR1 MNHEY and CDR2 SVGAGI. The CDR3 nucleotides are TGTGCCAGCAGTGGACCAGGGAATCAGCCCCAGCATTTT. Translating gives CASSGPGNQPQHF.

The chain carries TRBV10-3 and TRBJ1-1; the D is unclear. The CDR3 length is 15 residues. CDR1 and CDR2 (germline): ENHRY, SYGVKD. V gave up 0 bases and J gave up 0 bases, with 8 bases separating them. CDR3 in amino acids: CAISESDTVNTEAFF. CDR3 in DNA: TGTGCCATCAGTGAGTCTGATACGGTGAACACTGAAGCTTTCTTT.

V is TRBV27 and J is TRBJ1-2; TRBD1 matches at 8 bases. V lost 0 bases, J lost 4 bases, and 10 bases stayed unmatched. The CDR3 runs 17 residues. Looked up from germline, CDR1 is MNHEY and CDR2 is SMNVEV (reference sequence). CDR3 protein: CASSLSGAAGQVYGYTF. CDR3 DNA: TGTGCCAGCAGTTTATCGGGGGCCGCGGGACAGGTCTATGGCTACACCTTC.

This clone was picked up one time. The CDR3 sequence: CASSSPGGSPLHF. CDR3 DNA: TGTGCCAGTAGTAGCCCGGGGGGTTCACCCCTCCACTTT. The chain uses TRBV19 and TRBJ1-6, with D maybe TRBD1 (5 bases). CDR3 size: 13 residues. The germline V gene has CDR1 LNHDA and CDR2 SQIVND (reference sequence). V was clipped by 4 bases and J by 9 bases, with 10 bases between them.

The V gene is TRBV13, the J gene TRBJ2-5; tentative D call: TRBD1 (6 bases). Germline loops: CDR1 PRHDT, CDR2 FYEKMQ (reference sequence). V was pared by 5 bases and J by 1 base, with 14 bases between. The CDR3 extends over 15 amino acids. CDR3 sequence reads: CASSPRQDFQETQYF. The CDR3 DNA follows: TGTGCCAGCAGCCCGCGACAGGACTTCCAAGAGACCCAGTACTTC.

The chain employs TRBV30 and TRBJ2-2; 8 bases match TRBD1. In germline, CDR1 is GTSNPN, CDR2 SVGIG (reference sequence). The CDR3 has 14 residues. The V gene end was trimmed by 4 bases and the J gene end by 3 bases; junction bases not matched to a gene: 4. The CDR3 DNA follows: TGTGCCTGGAAGCAGGGGGCAGACACCGGGGAGCTGTTTTTT. Its translation is CAWKQGADTGELFF.

The chain couples TRBV27 to TRBJ1-2; D gene ambiguous. V was pared by 5 bases and J by 5 bases, with 18 bases between. This CDR3 comprises 15 residues. Germline CDR1 is MNHEY and CDR2 is SMNVEV (reference sequence). CDR3 loop: CASSPEPSPFYGYTF. In DNA, the CDR3 is TGTGCCAGCAGTCCGGAGCCTTCTCCTTTTTATGGCTACACCTTC.

This clone showed up just once. The CDR3 bases are TGTGCTACGGTGGGAGACGGGGAAAAACTGTTTTTT. Translated, it gives CATVGDGEKLFF. This rearrangement joins TRBV7-8 to TRBJ1-4; unclear D gene. This CDR3 spans 12 amino acids. Germline V gene lookup returns CDR1 SGHVS and CDR2 FQNEAQ.

This clone was picked up a small number of times. The chain uses TRBV19 and TRBJ1-1; D might be TRBD1 (5 bases). Per the germline V gene, CDR1 is LNHDA and CDR2 is SQIVND (reference sequence). V was pared by 5 bases and J by 5 bases, with 15 bases between. The CDR3 loop spans 14 amino acids. CDR3 loop: CASSLVGLRTEAFF. As DNA, the CDR3 is TGTGCCAGTAGTCTCGTGGGGCTGAGGACTGAAGCTTTCTTT.

The chain joins TRBV19 to TRBJ1-4; 10 bases line up with TRBD1. Germline-derived CDR1 and CDR2 are LNHDA and SQIVND (reference sequence). This CDR3 spans 15 amino acids. Trimming took 5 bases from V and 3 from J; bases not matched to a gene: 3. The CDR3 DNA follows: TGTGCCAGTAGTGCTGGGACAGGGGCTAATGAAAAACTGTTTTTT. Its protein is CASSAGTGANEKLFF.

The genes are TRBV6-5 and TRBJ2-7, with 9 bases matching TRBD1. The CDR3 extends over 14 amino acids. Unmatched junction bases numbered 6, after V lost 7 bases and J lost 2 bases. Germline V gene data show CDR1 as MNHEY and CDR2 as SVGAGI. The DNA of the CDR3 is TGTGCCAGCACCAAACGGGACAGGGCCTACGAGCAGTACTTC. Encoded protein: CASTKRDRAYEQYF.

V gene TRBV5-4 combines with J gene TRBJ2-7; 8 bases are shared with TRBD1. CDR3 length equals 13 residues. The V segment lost 2 bases and the J segment 5 bases; nucleotides outside the gene matches: 3. CDR1 SGHNT and CDR2 YYREEE come from the germline V gene (reference sequence). The CDR3 nucleotides read TGTGCCAGCAGCTTAACGACAGGGGACGAGCAGTACTTC. This encodes CASSLTTGDEQYF.

This clone was observed once. This chain's CDR3 is CASSIPLRDQNTEAFF. As DNA, the CDR3 is TGTGCCAGTAGTATCCCTCTCCGGGATCAGAACACTGAAGCTTTCTTT. This chain joins TRBV19 and TRBJ1-1, with D unclear. The CDR3 spans 16 residues. Per the germline V gene, CDR1 is LNHDA and CDR2 is SQIVND (reference sequence). Trimming took 3 bases from V and 1 from J, leaving 15 bases between them.

The chain carries TRBV5-1 and TRBJ2-5, with TRBD2 matching 7 bases. CDR1 is SGHRS, CDR2 YFSETQ, per germline. Losses at the gene ends were 2 bases for V and 1 base for J; bases not matched to a gene: 5. CDR3 size: 15 residues. The CDR3 loop is CASSFSLATQETQYF. The CDR3 nucleotides read TGCGCCAGCAGCTTCTCACTAGCGACCCAAGAGACCCAGTACTTC.

This rearrangement joins TRBV27 to TRBJ1-2; TRBD1 is a possible D gene (5 bases). Per the germline V gene, CDR1 is MNHEY and CDR2 is SMNVEV (reference sequence). The CDR3 totals 12 residues. V was shortened by 3 bases and J by 6 bases, with 8 bases between the two germline ends. DNA for the CDR3: TGTGCCAGCAGTTTGGGGGGAAATGGCTACACCTTC. As protein: CASSLGGNGYTF.

V is TRBV27 and J is TRBJ1-1; the match to TRBD1 covers 7 bases. This CDR3 contains 14 residues. V lost 5 bases and J lost 1; bases outside the gene matches: 4. CDR1 is MNHEY, CDR2 SMNVEV, per germline (reference sequence). Here the CDR3 reads CASSHRGTNTEAFF. The CDR3 DNA reads TGTGCCAGCAGTCACAGGGGAACGAACACTGAAGCTTTCTTT.

J is TRBJ2-3 and V is TRBV9, with TRBD2 matching 9 bases. The CDR3 length is 14 residues. Germline V gene data show CDR1 as SGDLS and CDR2 as YYNGEE. V lost 0 bases, J lost 4 bases, and 0 bases stayed unmatched. The CDR3 DNA is TGTGCCAGCAGCGTAGGACTAGCGGCAGATACGCAGTATTTT. Translated: CASSVGLAADTQYF.

This clone has only one observation. The chain couples TRBV6-1 to TRBJ2-5, with D possibly TRBD2 on 5 matching bases. Between the trimmed V and J ends, which lost 3 bases and 4 bases, there was a span of 15 bases. In germline, CDR1 is MNHNS, CDR2 SASEGT. The CDR3 is 15 amino acids. CDR3 DNA sequence: TGTGCCAGCAGTGATCAGATAAATCGGGGAGAGACCCAGTACTTC. Encoded protein: CASSDQINRGETQYF.

J is TRBJ2-7 and V is TRBV6-5; possibly TRBD2 for D (5 bases). Germline CDR1 is MNHEY and CDR2 is SVGAGI. This CDR3 comprises 12 residues. Between the trimmed V and J ends, which lost 4 bases and 5 bases, there was a span of 9 bases. The CDR3 coding sequence is TGTGCCAGCAGTTTGATGGGAGACGAGCAGTACTTC. Translated, it gives CASSLMGDEQYF.

This clone has only one observation. V is TRBV4-1 and J is TRBJ2-1; a possible D gene is TRBD1 (7 bases). Germline CDR1 MGHRA, CDR2 YSYEKL. CDR3 length: 16 amino acids. V shed 4 bases and J shed 8 bases, with 21 bases lying between them. The CDR3 region is CASSRKTGDSAHEQFF. The CDR3 DNA follows: TGCGCCAGCAGCCGAAAAACAGGGGACTCCGCCCATGAGCAGTTCTTC.

The rearrangement uses TRBV29-1 and TRBJ2-1; TRBD2 matches 10 bases. V was clipped by 3 bases and J by 4 bases; unmatched bases: 3. The CDR3 extends over 14 amino acids. Looked up from germline, CDR1 is SQVTM and CDR2 is ANQGSEA. CDR3 DNA sequence: TGCAGCGTTGAGACTAGCGGGCTTTACAATGAGCAGTTCTTC. Protein sequence: CSVETSGLYNEQFF.